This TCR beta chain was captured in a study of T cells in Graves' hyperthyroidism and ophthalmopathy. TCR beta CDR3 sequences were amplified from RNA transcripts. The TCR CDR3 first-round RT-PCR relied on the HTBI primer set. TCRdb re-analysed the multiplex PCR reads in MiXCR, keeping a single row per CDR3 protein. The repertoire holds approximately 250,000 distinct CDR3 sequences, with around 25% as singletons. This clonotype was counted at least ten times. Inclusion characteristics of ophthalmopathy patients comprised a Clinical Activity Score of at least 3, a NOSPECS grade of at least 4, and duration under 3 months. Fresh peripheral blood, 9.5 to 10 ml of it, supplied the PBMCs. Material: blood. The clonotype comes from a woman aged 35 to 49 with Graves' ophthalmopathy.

The DNA for the CDR3 is TGCAGTGCTAGGGGGACAGGGTCTAGCAATCAGCCCCAGCATTTT. It is translated as CSARGTGSSNQPQHF. The V gene is TRBV20-1, the J gene TRBJ1-5; 9 bases align to TRBD1. The V gene end was trimmed by 3 bases and the J gene end by 0 bases; junction bases not matched to a gene: 3. There are 15 residues in the CDR3. Germline lookup yields CDR1 DFQATT and CDR2 SNEGSKA (reference sequence).